This entry is about one TCR beta chain. Its antigen is still unknown. CDR1 and CDR2 from the germline V gene are SQVTM and ANQGSEA. CDR3 size: 15 residues. The junction had 10 bases not matched to a gene; V was cut back by 4 bases and J by 6 bases. This sample stems from a study of Graves' ophthalmopathy and Graves' hyperthyroidism. Ophthalmopathy-affected donors exhibited moderate-to-severe activity, CAS ≥3, NOSPECS ≥4, and duration under 3 months. The source of the PBMCs was about 10 ml of fresh peripheral blood. The study's findings and limits: Blood was where most expanded thyroid clonotypes above 0.001 frequency also turned up. The model forecast ophthalmopathy progression, reaching around 66% sensitivity and 72.22% specificity.

The study amplified TCR beta CDR3 regions using RNA transcripts. RT-PCR with HTBI primers came first, then second-round multiplex PCR. TCRdb redid the calling of the multiplex PCR reads with MiXCR, one entry per CDR3 protein. The sample holds about 240,000 distinct CDR3 sequences, around 50% seen once. The sample taken for sequencing was peripheral blood. This receptor was taken from an adult man with Graves' ophthalmopathy. This chain joins TRBV29-1 and TRBJ2-3; the match to TRBD1 covers 10 bases. The CDR3 DNA is TGCAGCGTTGTCTCCGGGACAGGGGCGGTTGATACGCAGTATTTT. This gives the protein CSVVSGTGAVDTQYF.